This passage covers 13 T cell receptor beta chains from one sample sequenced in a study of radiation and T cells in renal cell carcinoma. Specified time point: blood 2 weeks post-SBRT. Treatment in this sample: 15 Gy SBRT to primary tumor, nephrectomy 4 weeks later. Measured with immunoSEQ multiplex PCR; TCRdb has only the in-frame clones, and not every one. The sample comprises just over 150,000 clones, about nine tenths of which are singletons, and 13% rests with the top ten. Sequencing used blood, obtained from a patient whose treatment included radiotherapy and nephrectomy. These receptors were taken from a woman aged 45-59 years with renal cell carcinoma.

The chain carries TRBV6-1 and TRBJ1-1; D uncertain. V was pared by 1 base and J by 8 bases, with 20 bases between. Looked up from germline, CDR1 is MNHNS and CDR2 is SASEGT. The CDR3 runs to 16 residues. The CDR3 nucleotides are TGTGCCAGCAGTGAAGACTCCTGGGTCGGAAGTCCGGAAGCTTTCTTT. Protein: CASSEDSWVGSPEAFF.

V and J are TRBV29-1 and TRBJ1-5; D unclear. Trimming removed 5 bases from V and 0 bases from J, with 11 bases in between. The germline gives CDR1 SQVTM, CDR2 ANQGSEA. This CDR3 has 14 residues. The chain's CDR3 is CSVSSGYSNQPQHF. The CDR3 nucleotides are TGCAGCGTTTCTTCCGGGTATAGCAATCAGCCCCAGCATTTT.

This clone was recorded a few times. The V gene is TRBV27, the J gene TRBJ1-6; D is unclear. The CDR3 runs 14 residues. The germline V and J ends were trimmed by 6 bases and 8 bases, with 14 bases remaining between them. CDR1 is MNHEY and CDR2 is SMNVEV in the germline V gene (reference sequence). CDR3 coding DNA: TGTGCCAGCAGAGCAAGGTTGGGCGATTCACCCCTCCACTTT. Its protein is CASRARLGDSPLHF.

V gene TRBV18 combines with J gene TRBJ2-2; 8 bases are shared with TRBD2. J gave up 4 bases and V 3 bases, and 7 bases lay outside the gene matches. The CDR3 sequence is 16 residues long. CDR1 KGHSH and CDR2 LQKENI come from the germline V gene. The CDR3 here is CASSPQAGDLTGELFF. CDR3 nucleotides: TGTGCCAGCTCACCCCAAGCGGGGGACCTCACCGGGGAGCTGTTTTTT.

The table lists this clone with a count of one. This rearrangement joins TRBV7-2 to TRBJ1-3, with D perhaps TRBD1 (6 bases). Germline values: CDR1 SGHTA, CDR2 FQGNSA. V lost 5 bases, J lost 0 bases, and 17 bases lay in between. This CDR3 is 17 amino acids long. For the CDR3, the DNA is TGTGCCAGCAGCCCAGGACAGTTCTCCGTCTCTGGAAACACCATATATTTT. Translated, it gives CASSPGQFSVSGNTIYF.

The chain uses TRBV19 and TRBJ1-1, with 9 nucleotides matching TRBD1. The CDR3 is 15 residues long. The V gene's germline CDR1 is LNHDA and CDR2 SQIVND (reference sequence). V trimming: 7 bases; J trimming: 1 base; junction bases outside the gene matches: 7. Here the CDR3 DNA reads TGTGCCAGTAACCTGGACAGGGGAAGGAACACTGAAGCTTTCTTT. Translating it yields CASNLDRGRNTEAFF. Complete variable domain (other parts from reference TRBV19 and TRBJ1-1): DGGITQSPKYLFRKEGQNVTLSCEQNLNHDAMYWYRQDPGQGLRLIYYSQIVNDFQKGDIAEGYSVSREKKESFPLTVTSAQKNPTAFYLCASNLDRGRNTEAFFGQGTRLTVV.

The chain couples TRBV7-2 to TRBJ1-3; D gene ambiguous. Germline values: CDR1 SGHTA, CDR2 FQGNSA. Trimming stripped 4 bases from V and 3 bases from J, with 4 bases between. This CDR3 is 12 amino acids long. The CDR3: CASSSNGNTIYF. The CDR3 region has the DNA TGTGCCAGCAGCTCTAATGGAAACACCATATATTTT. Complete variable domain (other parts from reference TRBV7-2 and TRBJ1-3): GAGVSQSPSNKVTEKGKDVELRCDPISGHTALYWYRQSLGQGLEFLIYFQGNSAPDKSGLPSDRFSAERTGGSVSTLTIQRTQQEDSAVYLCASSSNGNTIYFGEGSWLTVV.

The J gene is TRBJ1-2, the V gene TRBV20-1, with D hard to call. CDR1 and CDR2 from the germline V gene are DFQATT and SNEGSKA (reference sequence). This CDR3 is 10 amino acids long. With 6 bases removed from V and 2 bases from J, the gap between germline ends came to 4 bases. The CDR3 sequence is CSADNYGYTF. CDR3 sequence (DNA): TGCAGTGCAGACAACTATGGCTACACCTTC.

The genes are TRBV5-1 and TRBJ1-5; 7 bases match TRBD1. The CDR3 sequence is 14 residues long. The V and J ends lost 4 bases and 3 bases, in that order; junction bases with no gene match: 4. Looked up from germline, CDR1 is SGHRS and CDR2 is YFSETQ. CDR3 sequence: CASSEGAVNQPQHF. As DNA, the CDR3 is TGCGCCAGCAGCGAGGGGGCAGTCAATCAGCCCCAGCATTTT.

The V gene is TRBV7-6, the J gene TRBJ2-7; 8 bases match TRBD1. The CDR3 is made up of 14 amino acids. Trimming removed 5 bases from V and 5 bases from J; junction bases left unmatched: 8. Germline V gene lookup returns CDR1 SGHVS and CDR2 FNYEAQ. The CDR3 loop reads CASSPRTGPDEQYF. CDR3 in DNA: TGTGCCAGCAGCCCTCGGACAGGGCCAGACGAGCAGTACTTC.

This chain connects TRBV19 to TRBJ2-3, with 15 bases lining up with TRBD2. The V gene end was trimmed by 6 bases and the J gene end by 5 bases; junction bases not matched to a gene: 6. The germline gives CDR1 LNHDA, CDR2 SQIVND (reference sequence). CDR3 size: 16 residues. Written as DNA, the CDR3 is TGTGCCAGTAGGTGGACTAGCGGGGGGGCGAGAGATACGCAGTATTTT. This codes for CASRWTSGGARDTQYF.

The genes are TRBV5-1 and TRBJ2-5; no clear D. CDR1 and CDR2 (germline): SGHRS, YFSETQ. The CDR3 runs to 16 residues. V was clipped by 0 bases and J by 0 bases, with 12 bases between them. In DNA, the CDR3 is TGCGCCAGCAGCTTGGTGTCGACACGCAACCAAGAGACCCAGTACTTC. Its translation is CASSLVSTRNQETQYF.

DNA for the CDR3: TGTGCCAGTAGTACCCCAGCGGGTCCGAACACCGGGGAGCTGTTTTTT. Translated, it gives CASSTPAGPNTGELFF. This chain connects TRBV19 to TRBJ2-2; weak D call: TRBD2 (6 bases). V lost 4 bases and J 0 bases, leaving 12 bases between the germline ends. The germline gives CDR1 LNHDA, CDR2 SQIVND (reference sequence). The CDR3 runs 16 residues.